The clone carrying this T cell receptor (beta chain) was seen once. These data belong to a study of blood T cell repertoires in COVID-19. Background on the study: The study drew acute and convalescent COVID-19 samples from the United States, Italy and Spain.

Method: immunoSEQ multiplex PCR; TCRdb's copy keeps in-frame clones and lacks some. The sample includes 250,000 or so clones, 86% of them seen just once. Sample: peripheral blood. The sequence was obtained from an elderly man with acute or convalescent COVID-19.

Here the CDR3 reads CASISGDRFLRGYGYTF. CDR3 sequence (DNA): TGTGCCAGCATATCCGGGGACAGGTTCCTCCGAGGCTATGGCTACACCTTC. The chain carries TRBV7-8 and TRBJ1-2; 8 bases fit TRBD1. Trimming cost V 7 bases and J 4 bases; bases outside gene matches: 17. Germline V CDR1 and CDR2: SGHVS, FQNEAQ. This CDR3 has 17 amino acids.